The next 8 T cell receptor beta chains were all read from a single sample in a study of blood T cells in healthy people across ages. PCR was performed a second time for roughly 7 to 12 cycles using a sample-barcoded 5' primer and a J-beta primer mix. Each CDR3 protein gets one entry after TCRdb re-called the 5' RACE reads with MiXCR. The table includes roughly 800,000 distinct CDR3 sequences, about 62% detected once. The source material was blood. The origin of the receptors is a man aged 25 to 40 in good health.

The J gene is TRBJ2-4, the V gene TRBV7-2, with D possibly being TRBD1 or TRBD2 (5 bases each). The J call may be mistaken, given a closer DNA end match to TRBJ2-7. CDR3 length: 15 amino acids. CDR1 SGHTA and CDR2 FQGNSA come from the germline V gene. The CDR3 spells CASSSPGTRPNEQYF. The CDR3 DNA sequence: TGTGCCAGCAGCTCCCCCGGGACGCGTCCCAACGAGCAGTACTTC.

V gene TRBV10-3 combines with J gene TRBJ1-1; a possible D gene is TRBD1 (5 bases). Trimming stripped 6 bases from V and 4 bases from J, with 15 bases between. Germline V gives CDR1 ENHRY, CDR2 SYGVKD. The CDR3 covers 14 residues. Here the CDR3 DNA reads TGTGCCATCAGGGAACAGGTCGAGGGCACTGAAGCTTTCTTT. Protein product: CAIREQVEGTEAFF.

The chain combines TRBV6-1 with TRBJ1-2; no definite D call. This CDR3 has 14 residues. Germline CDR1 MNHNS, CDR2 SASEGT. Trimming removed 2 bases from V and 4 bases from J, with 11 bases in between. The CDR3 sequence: CASSESFRGYGYTF. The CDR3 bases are TGTGCCAGCAGTGAATCGTTCCGTGGCTATGGCTACACCTTC.

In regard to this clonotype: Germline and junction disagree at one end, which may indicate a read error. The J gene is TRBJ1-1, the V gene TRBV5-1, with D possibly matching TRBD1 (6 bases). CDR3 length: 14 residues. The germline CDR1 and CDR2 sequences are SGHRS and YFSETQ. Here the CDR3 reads CASSLGGENTEAFF. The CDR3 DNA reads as TGTGCCAGCAGCCTAGGGGGAGAGAACACTGAAGCTTTCTTT. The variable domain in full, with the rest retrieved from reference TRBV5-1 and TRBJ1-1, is KAGVTQTPRYLIKTRGQQVTLSCSPISGHRSVSWYQQTPGQGLQFLFEYFSETQRNKGNFPGRFSGRQFSNSRSEMNVSTLELGDSALYLCASSLGGENTEAFFGQGTRLTVV.

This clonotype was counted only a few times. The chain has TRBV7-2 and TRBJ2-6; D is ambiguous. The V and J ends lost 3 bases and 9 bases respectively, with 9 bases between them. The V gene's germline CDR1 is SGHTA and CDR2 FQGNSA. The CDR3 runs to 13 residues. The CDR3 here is CASSFNPNNVLTF. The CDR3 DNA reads TGTGCCAGCAGCTTTAACCCCAACAACGTCCTGACTTTC.

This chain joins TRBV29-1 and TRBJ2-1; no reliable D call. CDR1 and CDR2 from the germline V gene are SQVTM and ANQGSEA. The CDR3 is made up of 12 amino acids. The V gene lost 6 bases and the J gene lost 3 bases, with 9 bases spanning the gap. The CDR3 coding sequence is TGCAGCGTGGTCACTTTCTACAATGAGCAGTTCTTC. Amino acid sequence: CSVVTFYNEQFF.

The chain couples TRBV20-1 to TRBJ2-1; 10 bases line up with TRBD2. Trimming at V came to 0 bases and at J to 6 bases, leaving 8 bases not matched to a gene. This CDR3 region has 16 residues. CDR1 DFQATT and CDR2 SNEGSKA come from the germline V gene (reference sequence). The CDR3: CSARDRRLAGVNEQFF. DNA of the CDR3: TGCAGTGCTAGAGATCGGCGTCTAGCGGGGGTCAATGAGCAGTTCTTC.

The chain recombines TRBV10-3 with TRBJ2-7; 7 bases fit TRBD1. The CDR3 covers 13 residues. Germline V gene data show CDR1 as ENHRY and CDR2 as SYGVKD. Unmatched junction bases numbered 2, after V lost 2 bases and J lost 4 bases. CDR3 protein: CAISEGTDYEQYF. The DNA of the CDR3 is TGTGCCATCAGTGAGGGGACAGATTACGAGCAGTACTTC.